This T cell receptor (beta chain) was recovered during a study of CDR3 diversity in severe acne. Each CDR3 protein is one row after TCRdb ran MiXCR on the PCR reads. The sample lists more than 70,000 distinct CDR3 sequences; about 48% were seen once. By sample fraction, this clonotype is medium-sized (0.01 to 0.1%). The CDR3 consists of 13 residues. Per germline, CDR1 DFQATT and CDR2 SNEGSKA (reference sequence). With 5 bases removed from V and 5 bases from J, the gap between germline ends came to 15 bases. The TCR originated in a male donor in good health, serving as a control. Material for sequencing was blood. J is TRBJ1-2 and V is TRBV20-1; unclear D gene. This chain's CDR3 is CSALWGDTYGYTF. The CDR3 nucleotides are TGCAGTGCTCTCTGGGGTGATACTTATGGCTACACCTTC.